These 10 T cell receptor beta chains came from one sample sequenced in a study of cytomegalovirus exposure and HLA in healthy donors. It was with 60 Vbeta and 13 Jbeta primers that the PCR ran. Generated by immunoSEQ multiplex PCR, the TCRdb table keeps only in-frame clones and is missing some. This table holds 100,000 to 150,000 clones, 65% to 80% found once. Sequenced material: PBMCs. Source of these receptors: a woman between 40 and 55 years old in good health and CMV-seropositive.

This chain links TRBV18 with TRBJ2-7; D gene uncertain. The CDR3 contains 16 residues. V lost 1 base and J lost 3, with 16 bases in between. Germline CDR1 is KGHSH and CDR2 is LQKENI. CDR3 in DNA: TGTGCCAGCTCACCACATCCCCCCCCGCGCATCTACGAGCAGTACTTC. It specifies CASSPHPPPRIYEQYF.

The chain carries TRBV7-2 and TRBJ2-5; TRBD1 might be the D (5 bases). This CDR3 spans 15 amino acids. With 2 bases removed from V and 5 bases from J, the gap between germline ends came to 15 bases. Germline loops: CDR1 SGHTA, CDR2 FQGNSA. DNA of the CDR3: TGTGCCAGCAGCTTATCGAGCAGGGTTTGGGAGACCCAGTACTTC. Translating it yields CASSLSSRVWETQYF.

The chain carries TRBV19 and TRBJ1-1, with a weak D call TRBD1 (5 bases). Trimming took off 3 bases at V and 0 bases at J, with 20 bases between the two ends. Germline values: CDR1 LNHDA, CDR2 SQIVND (reference sequence). There are 18 residues in the CDR3. The chain's CDR3 is CASSIPPGRAGVNTEAFF. In DNA form, the CDR3 reads TGTGCCAGTAGTATCCCCCCCGGCAGGGCGGGAGTGAACACTGAAGCTTTCTTT. Based on the CDR3 plus reference TRBV19 and TRBJ1-1, the full variable domain is DGGITQSPKYLFRKEGQNVTLSCEQNLNHDAMYWYRQDPGQGLRLIYYSQIVNDFQKGDIAEGYSVSREKKESFPLTVTSAQKNPTAFYLCASSIPPGRAGVNTEAFFGQGTRLTVV.

V usage is TRBV27 and J usage is TRBJ2-7, with 7 positions matching TRBD2. J lost 2 bases, V lost 7 bases, and 8 bases had no gene match. CDR1 MNHEY and CDR2 SMNVEV come from the germline V gene (reference sequence). This CDR3 region has 14 residues. The CDR3 DNA sequence: TGTGCCAGCAAGGTCACAGGACTAGCCTACGAGCAGTACTTC. Translating gives CASKVTGLAYEQYF.

The V gene is TRBV10-1, the J gene TRBJ1-5; the D gene is possibly TRBD1 (6 bases). The CDR3 has 13 residues. V was shortened by 6 bases and J by 1 base, with 7 bases between the two germline ends. Germline V gene sequence: CDR1 WNHNN, CDR2 SYGVQD (reference sequence). Written as DNA, the CDR3 is TGCGCCAGCAGGGGACACAGCAATCAGCCCCAGCATTTT. Its protein is CASRGHSNQPQHF.

The genes are TRBV15 and TRBJ2-5; D not resolved. The last part of the DNA fits TRBJ2-7 better; the J call may be wrong. There are 13 residues in the CDR3. The germline V gene has CDR1 LNHNV and CDR2 YYDKDF (reference sequence). In DNA, the CDR3 is TGTGCCACCAGCAGAGAAATCTCCTACGAGCAGTACTTC. Its protein product is CATSREISYEQYF.

V usage is TRBV28 and J usage is TRBJ1-2; D may be TRBD1 (5 bases). The V end was cut by 4 bases, the J end by 3 bases, with 15 bases between. The germline CDR1 and CDR2 sequences are MDHEN and SYDVKM. The CDR3 runs 15 residues. This CDR3 reads CASSSRDGLDYGYTF. CDR3 DNA: TGTGCCAGCAGTTCGCGGGACGGGCTTGACTATGGCTACACCTTC.

The J gene is TRBJ1-2, the V gene TRBV19, with D possibly TRBD1 on 6 matching bases. V dropped 5 bases and J dropped 6 bases, with 10 bases sitting between them. The length of the CDR3 is 12 residues. Germline V gene lookup returns CDR1 LNHDA and CDR2 SQIVND (reference sequence). The CDR3 nucleotides are TGTGCCAGTAGTCCAGGGGTCGATGGCTACACCTTC. Its protein product is CASSPGVDGYTF. Using reference TRBV19 and TRBJ1-2 for the parts outside the CDR3, the full variable domain is DGGITQSPKYLFRKEGQNVTLSCEQNLNHDAMYWYRQDPGQGLRLIYYSQIVNDFQKGDIAEGYSVSREKKESFPLTVTSAQKNPTAFYLCASSPGVDGYTFGSGTRLTVV.

The chain has TRBV29-1 and TRBJ1-3; 7 bases align to TRBD1. Germline CDR1 and CDR2: SQVTM and ANQGSEA. The CDR3 consists of 13 residues. V lost 7 bases to trimming and J lost 4 bases; unmatched junction nucleotides: 7. Here the CDR3 DNA reads TGCAGCGCCTCGGGACAGCGAGGAAACACCATATATTTT. Its translation: CSASGQRGNTIYF.

The rearrangement links TRBV5-4 to TRBJ2-3; 14 nucleotides line up with TRBD2. The CDR3 is 18 amino acids. Germline assignment: CDR1 SGHNT and CDR2 YYREEE (reference sequence). J was trimmed by 4 bases and V by 4 bases; bases with no gene match: 11. The CDR3 protein is CASSPLGLAGVGPDTQYF. CDR3 DNA: TGTGCCAGCAGCCCGTTGGGACTAGCGGGAGTTGGCCCAGATACGCAGTATTTT.